The 6 T cell receptor beta chains listed next were all sequenced from one sample in a study of blood T cell repertoires in COVID-19. Clones were sequenced by immunoSEQ multiplex PCR, and TCRdb holds only the in-frame ones, with some missing. The table includes approximately 250,000 clones, roughly 88% detected once. The sequenced material came from peripheral blood. These receptors were taken from a woman aged 70 to 79 with COVID-19, enrolled during active disease.

The table lists this clone with many counts. The chain has TRBV2 and TRBJ1-2; TRBD1 matches at 7 bases. V shed 6 bases, J shed 7 bases, and the junction held 5 bases outside the gene matches. This CDR3 region has 12 residues. CDR1 and CDR2 (germline): SNHLY, FYNNEI. The CDR3 DNA reads TGTGCCAGCAGGGTTCAGGGGGGTGGCTACACCTTC. It yields the protein CASRVQGGGYTF.

The V gene is TRBV4-1, the J gene TRBJ2-4, with D possibly TRBD2 on 5 matching bases. Germline-derived CDR1 and CDR2 are MGHRA and YSYEKL. V lost 0 bases to trimming and J lost 0 bases, with 12 bases between them. The CDR3 is 17 residues long. Here the CDR3 reads CASSQDGSSIAKNIQYF. CDR3 bases: TGCGCCAGCAGCCAAGATGGGAGTTCAATAGCCAAAAACATTCAGTACTTC.

The CDR3 protein is CASRLLDSYGYTF. The DNA of the CDR3 is TGTGCCAGCAGGCTCCTAGACAGCTATGGCTACACCTTC. The chain recombines TRBV12-3 or TRBV12-4 with TRBJ1-2; perhaps TRBD1 as D (5 bases). CDR3 size: 13 residues. The V and J ends lost 6 bases and 4 bases respectively, with 12 bases between them.

This clone was detected only a few times. Distinct nucleotide sequences in the sample also encode this CDR3. This chain joins TRBV7-9 and TRBJ2-7; D remains ambiguous. Germline V gene data show CDR1 as SEHNR and CDR2 as FQNEAQ (reference sequence). Trimming took off 5 bases at V and 2 bases at J, with 10 bases between the two ends. The CDR3 totals 13 residues. DNA of the CDR3: TGTGCCAGCAGCCTCGGGTCTACCTACGAGCAGTACTTC. Its translation is CASSLGSTYEQYF. The full variable domain, completed using reference TRBV7-9 and TRBJ2-7, is DTGVSQNPRHKITKRGQNVTFRCDPISEHNRLYWYRQTLGQGPEFLTYFQNEAQLEKSRLLSDRFSAERPKGSFSTLEIQRTEQGDSAMYLCASSLGSTYEQYFGPGTRLTVT.

The genes are TRBV27 and TRBJ1-1; D gene uncertain. CDR3 size: 14 residues. Deletions cut 6 bases from V and 5 bases from J, with 16 bases between. The germline CDR1 and CDR2 sequences are MNHEY and SMNVEV (reference sequence). This CDR3 is CASRFMGAGTEAFF. The CDR3 DNA is TGTGCCAGCAGATTTATGGGCGCGGGAACTGAAGCTTTCTTT.

The chain has TRBV3-1 (or the pseudogene TRBV3-2) and TRBJ2-1; tentatively, D is TRBD1 (6 bases). V lost 3 bases and J 7 bases, leaving 13 bases between the germline ends. The length of the CDR3 is 14 residues. The V gene's germline CDR1 is LGHDT and CDR2 YNNKEL (reference sequence). CDR3: CASSHRGGGNEQFF. The DNA for the CDR3 is TGTGCCAGCAGCCACCGTGGGGGCGGGAATGAGCAGTTCTTC.